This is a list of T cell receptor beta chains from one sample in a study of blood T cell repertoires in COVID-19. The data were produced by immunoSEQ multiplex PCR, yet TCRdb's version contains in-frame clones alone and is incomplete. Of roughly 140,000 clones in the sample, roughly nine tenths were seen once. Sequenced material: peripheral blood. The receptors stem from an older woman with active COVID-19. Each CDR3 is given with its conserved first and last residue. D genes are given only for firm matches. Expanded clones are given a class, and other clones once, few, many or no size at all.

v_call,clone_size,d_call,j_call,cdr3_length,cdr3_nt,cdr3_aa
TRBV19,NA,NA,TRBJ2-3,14,TGTGCCAGTAGTATAGCGGAGAGCACAGATACGCAGTATTTT,CASSIAESTDTQYF
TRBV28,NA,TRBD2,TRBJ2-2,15,TGTGCCAGCAGTTTAACTAGCGGGAGGGGCGGGGAGCTGTTTTTT,CASSLTSGRGGELFF
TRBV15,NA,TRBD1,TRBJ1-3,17,TGTGCCACCAGCAGAGGCTTCGACAGGGTGAATGGAAACACCATATATTTT,CATSRGFDRVNGNTIYF
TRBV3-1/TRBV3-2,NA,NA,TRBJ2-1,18,TGTGCCAGCAGCCAAGATCAAGGGGCAGGGTACACCTACAATGAGCAGTTCTTC,CASSQDQGAGYTYNEQFF
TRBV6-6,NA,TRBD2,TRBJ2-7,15,TGTGCCAGCAGTTCGGAGCCGGGACTAGTACTCGAGCAGTACTTC,CASSSEPGLVLEQYF
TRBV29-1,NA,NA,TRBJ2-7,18,TGCAGCGTATGGGCGGACAGCTCAAGATACAGTAACTCCTACGAGCAGTACTTC,CSVWADSSRYSNSYEQYF
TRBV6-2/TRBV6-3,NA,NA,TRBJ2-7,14,TGTGCCAGCAGTTTCGTGGACAGCACCTACGAGCAGTACTTC,CASSFVDSTYEQYF
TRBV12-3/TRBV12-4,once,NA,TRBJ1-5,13,TGTGCCAGCAGCACGGGGGGAGAGCAGCCCCAGCATTTT,CASSTGGEQPQHF
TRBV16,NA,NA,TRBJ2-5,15,TGTGCCAGCAGCCAACCCTCGGGTGCCGGGGAGACCCAGTACTTC,CASSQPSGAGETQYF
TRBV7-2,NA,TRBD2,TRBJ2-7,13,TGTGCCAGCAGCTTAGTGAGCGGGAAGGAGCAGTACTTC,CASSLVSGKEQYF
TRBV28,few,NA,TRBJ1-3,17,TGTGCCAGCAGTTTTGGTCTTGTTAGCCTCTCTGGAAACACCATATATTTT,CASSFGLVSLSGNTIYF
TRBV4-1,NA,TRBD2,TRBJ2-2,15,TGCGCCAGCAGCCACGCGGGGGGGAGGACCGGGGAGCTGTTTTTT,CASSHAGGRTGELFF
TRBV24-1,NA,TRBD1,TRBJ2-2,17,TGTGCCACCAGTGATTTTGGCGGGACAGGAATCACCGGGGAGCTGTTTTTT,CATSDFGGTGITGELFF
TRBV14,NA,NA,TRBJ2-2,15,TGTGCCAGCAGCCAATACACAGTGAACACCGGGGAGCTGTTTTTT,CASSQYTVNTGELFF
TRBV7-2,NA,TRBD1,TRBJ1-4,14,TGTGCCAGCAGCTCTCCGGGACAGGGGCGGCAAATGTTTTTT,CASSSPGQGRQMFF
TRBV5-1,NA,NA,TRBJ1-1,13,TGCGCCAGCAGCCTTGGCAGTGCGGCGGCAGCTTTCTTT,CASSLGSAAAAFF
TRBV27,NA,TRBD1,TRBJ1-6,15,TGTGCCAGCAGTAACCCGGGACAGGGCCATATGGCCCTCCACTTT,CASSNPGQGHMALHF
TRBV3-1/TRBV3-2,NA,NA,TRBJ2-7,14,TGTGCCAGCAGCGAGCCAACCCGTCCCTACGAGCAGTACTTC,CASSEPTRPYEQYF
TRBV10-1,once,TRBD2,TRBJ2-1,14,TGCGCCAGCAGTGTAGCGGGAGGGCCAGATGAGCAGTTCTTC,CASSVAGGPDEQFF
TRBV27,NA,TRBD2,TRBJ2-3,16,TGTGCCAGCAGTTTATCCGGGAGGGCCAGCACAGATACGCAGTATTTT,CASSLSGRASTDTQYF
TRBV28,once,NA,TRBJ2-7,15,TGTGCCAGCAGAACAGGGTTGGGCAGCTCCTACGAGCAGTACTTC,CASRTGLGSSYEQYF
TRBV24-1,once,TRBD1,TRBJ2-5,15,TGTGCCACCAGTGATCTACAGGGGGCGACGGAGACCCAGTACTTC,CATSDLQGATETQYF
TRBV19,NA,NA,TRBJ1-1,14,TGTGCCAGTAGTATAGGGGCAGCGAACACTGAAGCTTTCTTT,CASSIGAANTEAFF
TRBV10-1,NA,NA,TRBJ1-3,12,TGCGCCAGCAGTGAGTCTGGAGAAACCATATATTTT,CASSESGETIYF
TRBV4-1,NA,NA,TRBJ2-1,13,TGCGCCAGCAGCCAGGGGACATTCAATGAGCAGTTCTTC,CASSQGTFNEQFF
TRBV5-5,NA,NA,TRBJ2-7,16,TGTGCCAGCAGCTTGGCCCCGGGGAAGGTTCCCTACGAGCAGTACTTC,CASSLAPGKVPYEQYF
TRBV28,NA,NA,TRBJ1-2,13,TGTGCCAGCAGTCCTCAGGGTTACTATGGCTACACCTTC,CASSPQGYYGYTF